This T cell receptor (beta chain) was retrieved from a study of T-cell memory formation after mild COVID-19. Study as a whole: The study found TCR clusters largely donor specific. Regarding the study as a whole: Whether day 37 second-wave clones are SARS-CoV-2-specific was not confirmed. Researchers found some responding clones in pre-infection memory, a sign that cross-reactive memory joined. The study found balanced CD4/CD8 in clones contracting day 15 to 85 and a CD4+ lean in later expanders.

TCRdb reprocessed the 5' RACE reads with MiXCR, giving one entry per CDR3 protein. Of fewer than 350,000 distinct CDR3 sequences listed, about a sixth are singletons. On this clonotype: Its antigen is as yet unknown.

Per germline, CDR1 MNHEY and CDR2 SVGEGT. V lost 5 bases, J lost 6 bases, and 18 bases lay in between. The CDR3 has 15 amino acids. This TCR came from a man aged 18 to 30 who had mild COVID-19 (a few samples of this study predate the infection). Cell type and time point are not known. Sequencing input: PBMCs or a T cell subset sorted from them (not recorded which). The chain recombines TRBV6-2 or TRBV6-3 with TRBJ2-3, with TRBD2 as a possible D gene (6 bases). The DNA of the CDR3 is TGTGCCAGCAGTGGGGGACTTCCGAGGAAGGATACGCAGTATTTT. Its protein is CASSGGLPRKDTQYF.